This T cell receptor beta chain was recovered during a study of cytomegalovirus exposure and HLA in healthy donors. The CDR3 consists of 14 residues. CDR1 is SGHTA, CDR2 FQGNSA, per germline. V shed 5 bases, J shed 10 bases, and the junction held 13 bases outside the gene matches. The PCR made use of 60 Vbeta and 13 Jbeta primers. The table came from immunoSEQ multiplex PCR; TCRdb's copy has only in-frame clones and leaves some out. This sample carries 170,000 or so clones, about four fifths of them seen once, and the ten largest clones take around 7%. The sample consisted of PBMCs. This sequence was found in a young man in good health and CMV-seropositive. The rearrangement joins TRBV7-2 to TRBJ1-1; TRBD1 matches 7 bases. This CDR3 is CASSLGRQGGSAFF. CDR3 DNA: TGTGCCAGCAGCCTGGGGAGGCAGGGGGGTTCAGCTTTCTTT.